A single sample gave rise to the 30 T cell receptor beta chains below, sequenced in a study of early T cells in non-severe SARS-CoV-2 infection (dated by TCRdb to about 2021). Preparation of the library involved 5' RACE. For sequencing, a NextSeq 500 was employed. The raw public reads went through TCRdb reprocessing: fastp at Q25, MiXCR clone calling, in-frame beta chains kept. Rows are unified per CDR3 protein, each entry keeping the most common DNA and genes. This sample holds about 27,000 distinct CDR3 sequences; 2.9% were observed only once. The ten largest account for under 0.75% of the sample. Material: whole blood. These receptors originate from an adult who was a healthcare worker with PCR-confirmed SARS-CoV-2 infection or an uninfected control (not recorded which).

This clonotype was seen a handful of times. DNA for the CDR3: TGTGCCAGCAGCCAAGATACTAATCGATTGGCTTTCTTT. Translated, it gives CASSQDTNRLAFF. The chain is built from TRBV4-2 and TRBJ1-1; the D is unclear. Germline V lookup: CDR1 LGHNA, CDR2 YNFKEQ. V lost 0 bases and J 11 bases, leaving 13 bases between the germline ends. The CDR3 runs 13 residues.

This clonotype was recorded many times. The V call is TRBV7-3, the J call TRBJ2-3; no clear D gene. Trimming pared 1 base from V and 3 bases from J, leaving 11 bases between. Per germline, CDR1 SGHTA and CDR2 FQGTGA. This CDR3 is built from 15 residues. The CDR3 DNA follows: TGTGCCAGCAGCTTAAGGCCGGGTGGGACAGATACGCAGTATTTT. This codes for CASSLRPGGTDTQYF.

This clonotype was seen ten or more times. V gene TRBV12-2 combines with J gene TRBJ2-1; the table's TRBD1 call for D was not verified on the DNA. TRBV12-2 is reported as a pseudogene. CDR3 length equals 19 residues. The CDR3 reads CASRLADFGTGRTYNEQFF. CDR3 DNA sequence: TGTGCAAGTCGCTTAGCCGATTTTGGGACAGGGAGGACCTACAATGAGCAGTTCTTC.

Ten or more counts support this clonotype. The V and J genes are TRBV4-2 and TRBJ1-1; weak D call: TRBD1 (5 bases). V was trimmed by 0 bases and J by 11 bases, leaving 10 bases between them. The CDR3 consists of 12 residues. Germline assignment: CDR1 LGHNA and CDR2 YNFKEQ. CDR3: CASSQEAGTAFF. The CDR3 bases are TGTGCCAGCAGCCAAGAGGCGGGGACGGCTTTCTTT.

This clonotype was seen repeatedly, ten times or more. The chain links TRBV7-3 to TRBJ2-3; 9 nucleotides match TRBD2. The CDR3 is made up of 16 amino acids. Germline values: CDR1 SGHTA, CDR2 FQGTGA. The junction had 5 bases not matched to a gene; V was cut back by 1 base and J by 3 bases. CDR3: CASSLNGLAGTDTQYF. CDR3 bases: TGTGCCAGCAGCTTAAACGGGCTAGCGGGGACAGATACGCAGTATTTT.

This clonotype was seen ten or more times. The genes are TRBV19 and TRBJ1-1; 10 bases are a match to TRBD1. From germline, CDR1 is LNHDA and CDR2 SQIVND (reference sequence). The length of the CDR3 is 15 residues. Germline trimming cut 7 bases from V and 4 bases from J; bases unmatched to any gene: 9. The CDR3 DNA sequence: TGTGCCAGTAAGGGGGGACAGGGGAAGAGCACTGAAGCTTTCTTT. Residues: CASKGGQGKSTEAFF.

This clonotype turned up a few times. V usage is TRBV7-9 and J usage is TRBJ2-5, with a possible D match to TRBD1 (6 bases). Trimming pared 0 bases from V and 3 bases from J, leaving 11 bases between. Per the germline V gene, CDR1 is SEHNR and CDR2 is FQNEAQ (reference sequence). The CDR3 is 15 amino acids. CDR3 region: CASSLAAGTKETQYF. For the CDR3, the DNA is TGTGCCAGCAGCTTAGCCGCCGGGACAAAAGAGACCCAGTACTTC.

This clonotype was counted many times. The chain uses TRBV20-1 and TRBJ2-7, with D tentatively TRBD1 (5 bases). CDR1 and CDR2 (germline): DFQATT, SNEGSKA (reference sequence). The CDR3 has 16 amino acids. Between the trimmed V and J ends, which lost 6 bases and 3 bases, there was a span of 24 bases. CDR3 amino acids: CSASSDSLVSGYEQYV. In nucleotides, the CDR3 is TGCAGTGCCTCCAGTGACAGTCTGGTCTCGGGCTACGAGCAGTACGTC.

In this sample, this clonotype turned up many times. This chain uses TRBV12-5 with TRBJ2-4; 10 bases are shared with TRBD2. This CDR3 spans 14 amino acids. Germline CDR1 LGHNT, CDR2 FRNRAP. The ends lost 3 bases at V and 9 bases at J; junction bases unmatched: 5. Here the CDR3 reads CASGLAGGQGIQYF. CDR3 DNA: TGTGCTAGTGGTTTAGCGGGGGGGCAGGGCATTCAGTACTTC.

By share, this clonotype counts as medium-sized. J is TRBJ2-6 and V is TRBV6-2 or TRBV6-3; possibly TRBD1 for D (6 bases). This CDR3 region has 15 residues. Per the germline V gene, CDR1 is MNHEY and CDR2 is SVGEGT. V lost 2 bases, J lost 4 bases, and 9 bases lay in between. CDR3 nucleotides: TGTGCCAGCAGTTACGGGACAAAGGGGGCCAACGTCCTGACTTTC. Translation: CASSYGTKGANVLTF.

The table lists this clonotype with many counts. The chain recombines TRBV7-6 with TRBJ2-5; D call uncertain. V gave up 2 bases and J gave up 0 bases, with 10 bases separating them. CDR1 is SGHVS, CDR2 FNYEAQ, per germline. The CDR3 covers 15 residues. For the CDR3, the DNA is TGTGCCAGCAGCTTAAACAGCAATTACCAAGAGACCCAGTACTTC. This encodes CASSLNSNYQETQYF.

The V gene is TRBV2, the J gene TRBJ2-4; D gene uncertain. V was clipped by 5 bases and J by 0 bases, with 8 bases between them. Germline CDR1 and CDR2: SNHLY and FYNNEI. The CDR3 is 14 residues long. In DNA form, the CDR3 reads TGTGCCAGCAGTATACAAGTAGCCAAAAACATTCAGTACTTC. Translation: CASSIQVAKNIQYF.

In this sample, this clonotype turned up many times. The J gene is TRBJ2-1, the V gene TRBV4-1; D uncertain. CDR1 MGHRA and CDR2 YSYEKL come from the germline V gene. The CDR3 sequence is 18 residues long. Trimming took off 1 base at V and 0 bases at J, with 16 bases between the two ends. In nucleotides, the CDR3 is TGCGCCAGCAGCCAAGCCAACGATGGCGGTAGCTCCTACAATGAGCAGTTCTTC. It encodes CASSQANDGGSSYNEQFF.

This clonotype was counted many times. The V call is TRBV9, the J call TRBJ2-6; D possibly corresponds to TRBD1 (6 bases). Germline V CDR1 and CDR2: SGDLS, YYNGEE. This CDR3 contains 18 residues. V gave up 3 bases and J gave up 0 bases, with 16 bases separating them. The CDR3 nucleotides are TGTGCCAGCAGCGCAAGGGACACAGGGATCTCTGGGGCCAACGTCCTGACTTTC. Its translation is CASSARDTGISGANVLTF.

This clonotype was detected many times. The rearrangement uses TRBV5-1 and TRBJ2-2; 7 bases are a match to TRBD1. There are 15 residues in the CDR3. Germline V gives CDR1 SGHRS, CDR2 YFSETQ. Losses at the gene ends were 1 base for V and 7 bases for J; bases not matched to a gene: 7. CDR3 amino acids: CASSLRQGTGGELFF. The CDR3 DNA reads TGCGCCAGCAGCTTGCGACAGGGTACCGGCGGGGAGCTGTTTTTT.

Many counts were recorded for this clonotype. The V gene is TRBV6-5, the J gene TRBJ2-3, with 8 bases lining up with TRBD2. Germline CDR1 is MNHEY and CDR2 is SVGAGI. With V trimmed by 6 bases and J by 2 bases, 10 bases remained unmatched. The CDR3 extends over 16 amino acids. CDR3 bases: TGTGCCAGCAGCGGAAGAATAGCGGGAAACACAGATACGCAGTATTTT. It translates to CASSGRIAGNTDTQYF.

This clonotype has at least ten counts. The chain joins TRBV28 to TRBJ2-7; the D is unclear. The CDR3 is 14 residues long. The V gene lost 7 bases and the J gene lost 5 bases, with 18 bases spanning the gap. The germline V gene has CDR1 MDHEN and CDR2 SYDVKM. The CDR3 sequence: CASTGRALINEQYV. As DNA, the CDR3 is TGTGCCAGCACGGGTAGGGCGTTGATAAACGAGCAGTACGTC.

This clonotype was recorded at least ten times. V gene TRBV7-2 combines with J gene TRBJ2-5; D remains unclear. The CDR3 runs to 15 residues. Trimming left V 1 base short and J 1 base short, with 10 bases between. CDR1 is SGHTA, CDR2 FQGNSA, per germline. CDR3 sequence reads: CASSLGPLPQETQYF. The CDR3 coding sequence is TGTGCCAGCAGCTTAGGGCCCTTGCCCCAAGAGACCCAGTACTTC. Drawing the rest from reference TRBV7-2 and TRBJ2-5, the complete variable domain is GAGVSQSPSNKVTEKGKDVELRCDPISGHTALYWYRQSLGQGLEFLIYFQGNSAPDKSGLPSDRFSAERTGGSVSTLTIQRTQQEDSAVYLCASSLGPLPQETQYFGPGTRLLVL.

This clonotype was detected many times. This rearrangement joins TRBV20-1 to TRBJ2-4; tentative D call: TRBD2 (6 bases). Trimming took 0 bases from V and 9 from J, leaving 9 bases between them. This CDR3 contains 12 residues. In germline, CDR1 is DFQATT, CDR2 SNEGSKA (reference sequence). The CDR3 region has the DNA TGCAGTGCTAGAGAGGGGACTGGCATTCAGTACTTC. Amino acids: CSAREGTGIQYF.

This clonotype was observed at least ten times. V and J are TRBV2 and TRBJ2-1; 8 bases agree with TRBD2. Germline lookup yields CDR1 SNHLY and CDR2 FYNNEI. The CDR3 loop spans 15 amino acids. V was clipped by 3 bases and J by 5 bases; unmatched bases: 6. In DNA, the CDR3 is TGTGCCAGCAGTGATTTAGCGGGGACAAACAATGAGCAGTTCTTC. Protein sequence: CASSDLAGTNNEQFF.

The table lists this clonotype with many counts. The chain links TRBV10-3 to TRBJ2-2; the D gene is possibly TRBD2 (6 bases). V was shortened by 3 bases and J by 5 bases, with 10 bases between the two germline ends. The CDR3 contains 14 residues. Germline V gene data show CDR1 as ENHRY and CDR2 as SYGVKD. The CDR3 DNA sequence: TGTGCCATCAGTGACCCGGGGGTAACCGGGGAGCTGTTTTTT. Protein: CAISDPGVTGELFF.

This clonotype occurred a few times. V and J are TRBV4-1 and TRBJ1-4, with D tentatively TRBD1 (5 bases). Per the germline V gene, CDR1 is MGHRA and CDR2 is YSYEKL. Trimming left V 6 bases short and J 8 bases short, with 19 bases between. The length of the CDR3 is 15 residues. The CDR3 sequence is CASRPTGPPSEKLFF. CDR3 nucleotide sequence: TGCGCCAGCAGACCCACAGGACCCCCCTCAGAAAAACTGTTTTTT.

The sample holds many counts of this clonotype. The chain joins TRBV29-1 to TRBJ2-5; D is uncertain. V was cut by 6 bases and J by 5 bases, with 10 bases left in between. This CDR3 has 11 residues. Germline CDR1 reads SQVTM; CDR2 reads ANQGSEA. The CDR3 bases are TGCAGCGTGGGTACACGGGAGACCCAGTACTTC. It codes for CSVGTRETQYF.

This clonotype was counted at least ten times. V gene TRBV29-1 combines with J gene TRBJ1-2, with D possibly matching TRBD1 (5 bases). V dropped 5 bases and J dropped 2 bases, with 12 bases sitting between them. Germline CDR1 reads SQVTM; CDR2 reads ANQGSEA. The CDR3 sequence is 13 residues long. This CDR3 reads CSVRGQQNYGYTF. The CDR3 DNA follows: TGCAGCGTTCGCGGACAACAAAACTATGGCTACACCTTC.

By sample fraction, this clonotype is medium-sized. This CDR3 reads CSVEDAGFHGYTF. For the CDR3, the DNA is TGCAGCGTTGAAGACGCCGGGTTCCATGGCTACACCTTC. The chain uses TRBV29-1 and TRBJ1-2; D is uncertain. Germline CDR1 and CDR2: SQVTM and ANQGSEA. Trimming shortened V by 0 bases and J by 6 bases, and 11 bases separated the two germline ends. The CDR3 is 13 amino acids.

The chain combines TRBV12-3 or TRBV12-4 with TRBJ1-1; 8 bases are a match to TRBD1. CDR3 length: 16 amino acids. V shed 4 bases and J 0 bases; nucleotides not matched to a gene: 7. The CDR3 is CASSSLMGQVNTEAFF. The CDR3 DNA follows: TGTGCCAGCAGTTCCCTCATGGGACAGGTGAACACTGAAGCTTTCTTT.

This clonotype was seen repeatedly, ten times or more. This rearrangement joins TRBV28 to TRBJ2-5; perhaps TRBD2 as D (7 bases). CDR3 length: 14 amino acids. Per germline, CDR1 MDHEN and CDR2 SYDVKM. The V end was cut by 8 bases, the J end by 3 bases, with 16 bases between. DNA of the CDR3: TGTGCCAGCGGCGCGGGGGCCTCTGAAGAGACCCAGTACTTC. Its translation: CASGAGASEETQYF.

This clonotype showed up many times. The V and J genes are TRBV29-1 and TRBJ2-5, with 8 positions matching TRBD2. The CDR3 spans 13 residues. Germline assignment: CDR1 SQVTM and CDR2 ANQGSEA. V was clipped by 5 bases and J by 5 bases; unmatched bases: 7. The CDR3 nucleotides read TGCAGCGTTTCGCCGGGGGGGCTTGAGACCCAGTACTTC. It is translated as CSVSPGGLETQYF.

Many counts were recorded for this clonotype. The V call is TRBV27, the J call TRBJ2-7, with D maybe TRBD2 (5 bases). Trimming left V 3 bases short and J 7 bases short, with 7 bases between. The CDR3 is 11 residues long. Per germline, CDR1 MNHEY and CDR2 SMNVEV (reference sequence). Here the CDR3 reads CASSFPGEQYV. DNA of the CDR3: TGTGCCAGCAGTTTCCCGGGGGAGCAGTACGTC.

Ten or more counts support this clonotype. The chain uses TRBV12-3 or TRBV12-4 and TRBJ2-1; TRBD2 agrees at 11 bases. The V segment lost 5 bases and the J segment 0 bases; nucleotides outside the gene matches: 6. This CDR3 spans 17 amino acids. CDR3 sequence reads: CASSPTSGGLSYNEQFF. As DNA, the CDR3 is TGTGCCAGCAGTCCTACTAGCGGGGGACTCTCCTACAATGAGCAGTTCTTC.